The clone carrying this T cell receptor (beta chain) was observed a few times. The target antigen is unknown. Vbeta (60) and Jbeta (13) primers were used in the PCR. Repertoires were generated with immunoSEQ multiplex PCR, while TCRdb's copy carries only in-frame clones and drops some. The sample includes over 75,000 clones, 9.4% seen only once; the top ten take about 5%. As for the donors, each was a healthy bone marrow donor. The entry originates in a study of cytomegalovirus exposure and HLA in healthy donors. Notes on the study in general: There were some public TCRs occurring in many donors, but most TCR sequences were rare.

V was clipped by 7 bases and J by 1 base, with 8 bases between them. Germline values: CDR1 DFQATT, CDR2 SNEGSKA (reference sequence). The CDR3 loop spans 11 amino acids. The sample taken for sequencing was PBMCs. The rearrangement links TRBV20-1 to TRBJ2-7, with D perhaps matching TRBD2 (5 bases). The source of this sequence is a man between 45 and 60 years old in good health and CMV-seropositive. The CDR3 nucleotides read TGCAGTGGCGGACTGTCCTACGAGCAGTACTTC. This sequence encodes CSGGLSYEQYF.